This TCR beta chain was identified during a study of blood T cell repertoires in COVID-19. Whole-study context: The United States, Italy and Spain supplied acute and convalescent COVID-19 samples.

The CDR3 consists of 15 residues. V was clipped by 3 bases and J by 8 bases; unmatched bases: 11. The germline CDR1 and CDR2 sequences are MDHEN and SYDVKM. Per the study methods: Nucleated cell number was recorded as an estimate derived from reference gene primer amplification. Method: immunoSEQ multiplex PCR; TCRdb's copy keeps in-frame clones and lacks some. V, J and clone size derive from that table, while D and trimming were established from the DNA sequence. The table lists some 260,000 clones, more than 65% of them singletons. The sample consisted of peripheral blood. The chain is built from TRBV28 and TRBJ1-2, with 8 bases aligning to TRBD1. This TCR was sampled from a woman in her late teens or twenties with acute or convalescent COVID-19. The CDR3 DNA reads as TGTGCCAGCAGTTTTCCAGGGGGCGATCTAGAAGGCTACACCTTC. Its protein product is CASSFPGGDLEGYTF.